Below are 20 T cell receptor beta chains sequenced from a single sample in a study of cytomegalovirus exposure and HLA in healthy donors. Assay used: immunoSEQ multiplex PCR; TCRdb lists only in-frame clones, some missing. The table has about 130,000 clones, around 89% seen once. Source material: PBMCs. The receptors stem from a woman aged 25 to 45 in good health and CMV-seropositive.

Here the CDR3 DNA reads TGTGCCAGCAGCCATGACAGGGGGTCTGGAAACACCATATATTTT. This encodes CASSHDRGSGNTIYF. The gene calls are TRBV7-2 and TRBJ1-3; 9 nucleotides agree with TRBD1. From germline, CDR1 is SGHTA and CDR2 FQGNSA. V shed 5 bases and J 1 base; nucleotides not matched to a gene: 3. The CDR3 is 15 residues long. The whole variable domain, remainder taken from reference TRBV7-2 and TRBJ1-3, is GAGVSQSPSNKVTEKGKDVELRCDPISGHTALYWYRQSLGQGLEFLIYFQGNSAPDKSGLPSDRFSAERTGGSVSTLTIQRTQQEDSAVYLCASSHDRGSGNTIYFGEGSWLTVV.

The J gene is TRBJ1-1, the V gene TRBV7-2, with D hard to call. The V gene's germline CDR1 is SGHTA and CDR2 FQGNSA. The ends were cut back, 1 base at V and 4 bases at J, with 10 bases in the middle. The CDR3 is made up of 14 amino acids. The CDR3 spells CASSLVHGVTEAFF. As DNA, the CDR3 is TGTGCCAGCAGCTTAGTCCACGGGGTCACTGAAGCTTTCTTT.

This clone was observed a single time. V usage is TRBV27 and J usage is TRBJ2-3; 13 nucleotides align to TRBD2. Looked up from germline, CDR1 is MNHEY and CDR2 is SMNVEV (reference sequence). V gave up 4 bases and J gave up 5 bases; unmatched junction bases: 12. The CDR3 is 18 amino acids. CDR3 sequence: CASSWTKGLAGWGDTQYF. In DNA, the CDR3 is TGTGCCAGCAGTTGGACGAAGGGACTAGCGGGATGGGGAGATACGCAGTATTTT.

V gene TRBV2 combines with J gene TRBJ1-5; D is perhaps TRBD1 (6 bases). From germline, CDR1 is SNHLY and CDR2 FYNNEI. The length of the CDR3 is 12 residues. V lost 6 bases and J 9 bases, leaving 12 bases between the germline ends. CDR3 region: CASRSGTMPQHF. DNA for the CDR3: TGTGCCAGCAGGAGCGGGACAATGCCCCAGCATTTT.

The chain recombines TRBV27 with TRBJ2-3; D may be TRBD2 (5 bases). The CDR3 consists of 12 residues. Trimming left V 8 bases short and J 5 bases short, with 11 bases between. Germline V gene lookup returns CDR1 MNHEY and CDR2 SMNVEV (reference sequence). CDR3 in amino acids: CASGLREDTQYF. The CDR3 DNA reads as TGTGCCAGCGGACTTAGGGAAGATACGCAGTATTTT.

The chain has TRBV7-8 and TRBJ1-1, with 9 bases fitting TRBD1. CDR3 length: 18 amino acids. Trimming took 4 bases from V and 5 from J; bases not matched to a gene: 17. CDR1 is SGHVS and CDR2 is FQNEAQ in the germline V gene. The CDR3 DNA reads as TGTGCCAGCAGCTCAACGAAACGTCCCGGGACAGGGAGGACTGAAGCTTTCTTT. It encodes CASSSTKRPGTGRTEAFF.

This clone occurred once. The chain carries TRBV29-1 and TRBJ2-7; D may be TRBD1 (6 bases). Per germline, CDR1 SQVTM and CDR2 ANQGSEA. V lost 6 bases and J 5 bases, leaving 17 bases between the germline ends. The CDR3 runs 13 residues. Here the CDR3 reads CSVGDNSGNEQYF. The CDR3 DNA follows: TGCAGCGTCGGGGACAATTCTGGGAACGAGCAGTACTTC.

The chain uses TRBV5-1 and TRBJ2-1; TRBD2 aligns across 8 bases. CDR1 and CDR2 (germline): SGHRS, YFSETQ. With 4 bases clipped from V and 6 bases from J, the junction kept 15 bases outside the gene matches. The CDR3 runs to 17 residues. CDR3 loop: CASSRLPSGSSPNEQFF. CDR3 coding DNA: TGCGCCAGCAGCCGTCTACCCAGCGGGAGTTCCCCCAATGAGCAGTTCTTC.

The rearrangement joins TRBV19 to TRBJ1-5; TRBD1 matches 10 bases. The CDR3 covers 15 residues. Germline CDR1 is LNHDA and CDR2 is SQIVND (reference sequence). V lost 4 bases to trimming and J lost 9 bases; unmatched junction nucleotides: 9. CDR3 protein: CASSTTGTGVGPQHF. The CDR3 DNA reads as TGTGCCAGTAGTACCACCGGGACAGGGGTCGGGCCCCAGCATTTT.

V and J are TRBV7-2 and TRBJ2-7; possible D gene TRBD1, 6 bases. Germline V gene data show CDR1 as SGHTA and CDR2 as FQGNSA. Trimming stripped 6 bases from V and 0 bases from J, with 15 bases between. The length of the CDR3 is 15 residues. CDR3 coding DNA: TGTGCCAGCAGGTTATACCCGGACAGCTCCTACGAGCAGTACTTC. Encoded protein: CASRLYPDSSYEQYF.

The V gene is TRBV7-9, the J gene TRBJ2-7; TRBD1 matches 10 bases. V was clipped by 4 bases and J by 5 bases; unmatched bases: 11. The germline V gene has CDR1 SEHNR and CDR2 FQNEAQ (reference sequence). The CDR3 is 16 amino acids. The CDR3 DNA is TGTGCCAGCAGCTCTCCTTTGGGACAGGGGACGAACGAGCAGTACTTC. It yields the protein CASSSPLGQGTNEQYF.

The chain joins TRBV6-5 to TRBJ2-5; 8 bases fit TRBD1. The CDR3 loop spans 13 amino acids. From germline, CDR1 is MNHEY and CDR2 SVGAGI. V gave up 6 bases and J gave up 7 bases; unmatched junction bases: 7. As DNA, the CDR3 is TGTGCCAGCAGGACAGGGGATAGGGTGACCCAGTACTTC. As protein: CASRTGDRVTQYF.

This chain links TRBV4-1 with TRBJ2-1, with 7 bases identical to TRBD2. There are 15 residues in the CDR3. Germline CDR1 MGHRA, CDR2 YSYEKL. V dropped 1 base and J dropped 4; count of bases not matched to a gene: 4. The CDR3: CASSQVAGEYNEQFF. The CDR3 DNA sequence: TGCGCCAGCAGCCAAGTGGCGGGGGAGTACAATGAGCAGTTCTTC.

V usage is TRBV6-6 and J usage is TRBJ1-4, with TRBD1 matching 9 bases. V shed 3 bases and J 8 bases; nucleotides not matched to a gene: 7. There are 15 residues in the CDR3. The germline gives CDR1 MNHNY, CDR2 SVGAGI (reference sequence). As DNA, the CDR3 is TGTGCCAGCAGTTATTACGGACAGGGGCGAGAAAAACTGTTTTTT. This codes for CASSYYGQGREKLFF.

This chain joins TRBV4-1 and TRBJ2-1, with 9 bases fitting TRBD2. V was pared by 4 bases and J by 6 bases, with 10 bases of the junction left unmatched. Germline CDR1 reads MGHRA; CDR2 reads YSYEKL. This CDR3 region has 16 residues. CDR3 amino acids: CASSLRAGGSLNEQFF. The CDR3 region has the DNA TGCGCCAGCAGCCTGAGAGCGGGAGGATCGCTCAATGAGCAGTTCTTC.

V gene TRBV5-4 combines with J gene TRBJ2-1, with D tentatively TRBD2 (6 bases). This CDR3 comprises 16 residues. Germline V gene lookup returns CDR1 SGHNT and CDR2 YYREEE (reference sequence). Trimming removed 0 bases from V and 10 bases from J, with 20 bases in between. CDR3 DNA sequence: TGTGCCAGCAGCTTGGACGGGACTGGGATGGGGAAAGAGCAGTTCTTC. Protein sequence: CASSLDGTGMGKEQFF.

The CDR3 nucleotides are TGTGCCAGCACCCGGACAAGGAAGGATGGCTACACCTTC. This gives the protein CASTRTRKDGYTF. This chain connects TRBV28 to TRBJ1-2; possible D gene TRBD1, 5 bases. The CDR3 has 13 amino acids. Trimming removed 7 bases from V and 6 bases from J, with 15 bases in between. Germline loops: CDR1 MDHEN, CDR2 SYDVKM.

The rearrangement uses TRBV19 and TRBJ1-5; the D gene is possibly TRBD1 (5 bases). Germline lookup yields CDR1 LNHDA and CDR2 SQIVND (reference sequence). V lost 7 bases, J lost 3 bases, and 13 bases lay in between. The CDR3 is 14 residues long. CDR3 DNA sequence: TGTGCCAGTACGTTACGGGGGGTCAATCAGCCCCAGCATTTT. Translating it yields CASTLRGVNQPQHF.

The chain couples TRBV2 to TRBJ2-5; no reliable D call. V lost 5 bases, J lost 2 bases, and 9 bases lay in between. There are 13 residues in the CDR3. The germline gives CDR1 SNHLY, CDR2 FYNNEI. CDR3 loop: CASSYNNQETQYF. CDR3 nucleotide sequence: TGTGCCAGCAGTTACAACAATCAAGAGACCCAGTACTTC.

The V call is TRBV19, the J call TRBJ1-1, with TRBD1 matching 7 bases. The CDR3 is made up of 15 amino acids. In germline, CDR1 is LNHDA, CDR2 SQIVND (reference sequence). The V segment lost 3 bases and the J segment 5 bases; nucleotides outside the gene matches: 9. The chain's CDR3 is CASSIPGQLRTEAFF. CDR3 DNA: TGTGCCAGTAGTATTCCGGGACAGTTGCGAACTGAAGCTTTCTTT.